The 8 T cell receptor beta chains below were found in one sample sequenced in a study of cytomegalovirus exposure and HLA in healthy donors. 60 Vbeta and 13 Jbeta primers were used in PCR. Produced via immunoSEQ multiplex PCR; TCRdb's table is partial and in-frame only. This repertoire shows about 200,000 clones, 75% to 90% found once; its top ten account for approximately 0.31%. Sequenced sample: PBMCs. The receptor set was obtained from a woman in her twenties or thirties in good health and CMV-seronegative.

This chain links TRBV15 with TRBJ1-1; no clear D. Deletions cut 0 bases from V and 0 bases from J, with 5 bases between. Germline V lookup: CDR1 LNHNV, CDR2 YYDKDF (reference sequence). The CDR3 is 14 residues long. CDR3 amino acids: CATSREHLNTEAFF. CDR3 DNA: TGTGCCACCAGCAGAGAACACCTGAACACTGAAGCTTTCTTT.

The chain uses TRBV19 and TRBJ1-1, with 8 bases lining up with TRBD1. Germline CDR1 reads LNHDA; CDR2 reads SQIVND (reference sequence). The junction had 22 bases not matched to a gene; V was cut back by 5 bases and J by 5 bases. CDR3 length equals 19 residues. Here the CDR3 DNA reads TGTGCCAGTAGTCCCCTGGTAAGACAGGGGCGTGCGAGGCTAACTGAAGCTTTCTTT. It is translated as CASSPLVRQGRARLTEAFF.

The chain is built from TRBV19 and TRBJ2-2; D ambiguous. This CDR3 region has 13 residues. V was cut by 7 bases and J by 0 bases, with 6 bases left in between. CDR1 and CDR2 (germline): LNHDA, SQIVND (reference sequence). This CDR3 is CASTPSNTGELFF. The CDR3 DNA is TGTGCCAGTACCCCATCGAACACCGGGGAGCTGTTTTTT. The complete variable domain, with remaining parts taken from reference TRBV19 and TRBJ2-2, reads DGGITQSPKYLFRKEGQNVTLSCEQNLNHDAMYWYRQDPGQGLRLIYYSQIVNDFQKGDIAEGYSVSREKKESFPLTVTSAQKNPTAFYLCASTPSNTGELFFGEGSRLTVL.

This clone was seen a few times. V and J are TRBV4-1 and TRBJ2-6; TRBD1 agrees at 9 bases. Germline loops: CDR1 MGHRA, CDR2 YSYEKL. The CDR3 consists of 18 residues. Unmatched junction bases numbered 10, after V lost 5 bases and J lost 2 bases. The CDR3: CASSAQGTGIPGANVLTF. CDR3 nucleotide sequence: TGCGCCAGCAGCGCCCAGGGGACAGGGATCCCTGGGGCCAACGTCCTGACTTTC.

The rearrangement links TRBV5-1 to TRBJ2-7; no reliable D call. Deletions cut 0 bases from V and 0 bases from J, with 13 bases between. Germline V gene sequence: CDR1 SGHRS, CDR2 YFSETQ. This CDR3 contains 16 residues. The CDR3 loop reads CASSLADQVLSYEQYF. The CDR3 DNA reads as TGCGCCAGCAGCTTGGCCGATCAGGTCCTCTCCTACGAGCAGTACTTC.

The rearrangement links TRBV2 to TRBJ2-7; perhaps TRBD1 as D (6 bases). CDR1 is SNHLY, CDR2 FYNNEI, per germline. This CDR3 is built from 12 residues. Trimming removed 8 bases from V and 4 bases from J, with 12 bases in between. The CDR3 spells CASGGTRYEQYF. The CDR3 DNA reads as TGTGCCAGCGGGGGCACCCGATACGAGCAGTACTTC.

The chain carries TRBV5-1 and TRBJ2-6; TRBD1 matches at 8 bases. The germline CDR1 and CDR2 sequences are SGHRS and YFSETQ. With 4 bases clipped from V and 2 bases from J, the junction kept 2 bases outside the gene matches. The CDR3 is 15 amino acids. CDR3: CASSLTGAGANVLTF. The CDR3 nucleotides read TGCGCCAGCAGCCTGACAGGGGCTGGGGCCAACGTCCTGACTTTC.

The chain employs TRBV11-2 and TRBJ1-2; 9 bases are a match to TRBD1. V lost 5 bases, J lost 7 bases, and 11 bases stayed unmatched. The CDR3 runs 15 residues. The germline V gene has CDR1 SGHAT and CDR2 FQNNGV. CDR3 sequence: CASSLSTGGGGGYTF. The CDR3 DNA is TGTGCCAGCAGCCTATCCACAGGGGGCGGGGGTGGCTACACCTTC.